What follows describes a single T cell receptor beta chain. In the authors' methods: Reference gene primer amplification yielded estimated nucleated cell counts. Some clones are missing from TCRdb's copy, which holds only in-frame ones; the method was immunoSEQ multiplex PCR. V and J calls plus clone size are reproduced from that table; the DNA served to infer D and trimming. Of some 220,000 clones listed, about 88% are singletons. This record belongs to a study of blood T cell repertoires in COVID-19. About the study: Researchers got acute and convalescent COVID-19 samples from the United States, Italy and Spain. Nucleic acid was either cDNA or gDNA, and it came from T cells, B-cell-depleted T cells, or PBMCs.

This receptor was obtained from a man aged 45-60 years who had recovered from COVID-19. Sequenced material: peripheral blood.

CDR3 residues: CASSLGVPNSPLHF. The CDR3 DNA sequence: TGTGCCAGCAGTTTAGGAGTACCTAATTCACCCCTCCACTTT. The chain uses TRBV27 and TRBJ1-6; D is undetermined. The CDR3 runs 14 residues. Germline V gives CDR1 MNHEY, CDR2 SMNVEV (reference sequence). V lost 2 bases to trimming and J lost 6 bases, with 8 bases between them.